What follows are 2 T cell receptor beta chains derived from one specimen sequenced in a study of metastatic and nonmetastatic thyroid tumors. MiXCR reprocessed the PCR reads for TCRdb. The sample consists of 35,000 to 50,000 clones, 3.2% of them appearing once. Treatment of any kind had been given to no patient before thyroid surgery. The sequenced sample was blood. The receptors stem from a female donor with papillary thyroid cancer or a benign thyroid nodule (not recorded which). Some clones in this sample may be carry-over from other donors' samples.

This clone was observed at least ten times. The V call is TRBV12-3 or TRBV12-4, the J call TRBJ2-7, with D maybe TRBD1 (5 bases). Between the trimmed V and J ends, which lost 7 bases and 5 bases, there was a span of 24 bases. This CDR3 comprises 16 residues. Here the CDR3 reads CASITGLGQNGNEQYF. CDR3 DNA sequence: TGTGCCAGCATCACAGGCCTAGGGCAGAACGGAAACGAGCAGTACTTC.

The rearrangement links TRBV6-5 to TRBJ2-1, with TRBD1 identical over 9 bases. Germline assignment: CDR1 MNHEY and CDR2 SVGAGI. Trimming cost V 5 bases and J 4 bases; bases outside gene matches: 3. The CDR3 runs to 14 residues. In DNA, the CDR3 is TGTGCCAGCAGTACCGACAGGGGGTACAATGAGCAGTTCTTC. The encoded protein is CASSTDRGYNEQFF.